This T cell receptor (beta chain) stems from a study of sequential checkpoint blockade in melanoma. Study as a whole: Matched biopsies came pretreatment and at week 13 for some 22 patients. Regarding the study as a whole: In arm A, pretreatment tumor clonality was associated with response.

J was trimmed by 6 bases and V by 5 bases; bases with no gene match: 7. CDR1 SGHVT and CDR2 SQSDAQ come from the germline V gene. This CDR3 contains 13 residues. Only a few counts were recorded for this clone. Its matching antigen is unknown. In the same sample, other DNA sequences code for this CDR3. Regarding treatment: randomized to nivolumab then ipilimumab (arm A) or the reverse (arm B). Patients had received no earlier DNA-damaging chemotherapy. The data were produced by immunoSEQ multiplex PCR, yet TCRdb's version contains in-frame clones alone and is incomplete. The sample includes about 2,900 clones, approximately 19% of them seen just once.

The clonotype comes from a human donor with melanoma. The chain joins TRBV7-4 to TRBJ2-7, with 7 bases identical to TRBD2. This material consisted of tumor tissue (inferred from file names), taken from a patient given nivolumab and ipilimumab in sequence. CDR3 DNA sequence: TGTGCCAGCAGCCTACTCACGGGAGGCGAGCAGTACTTC. Residues: CASSLLTGGEQYF. The variable domain in full, with the rest retrieved from reference TRBV7-4 and TRBJ2-7, is GAGVSQSPRYKVAKRGRDVALRCDSISGHVTLYWYRQTLGQGSEVLTYSQSDAQRDKSGRPSGRFSAERPERSVSTLKIQRTEQGDSAVYLCASSLLTGGEQYFGPGTRLTVT.